This TCR beta chain came from a study of TIL therapy for anti-PD-1-resistant metastatic lung cancer. This clone has only a few counts. Time point described: pre-treatment sample, taken before nivolumab and TIL therapy. Pleural nodules or supraclavicular lymph nodes made up most of the excised metastases sampled. This CDR3 has 15 residues. Germline CDR1 LNHDA, CDR2 SQIVND (reference sequence). Trimming shortened V by 6 bases and J by 7 bases, and 19 bases separated the two germline ends. The immunoSEQ assay was v3. Clones were sequenced by immunoSEQ multiplex PCR, and TCRdb holds only the in-frame ones, with some missing. The sample lists 12,000 or so clones, 58% occurring once.

J is TRBJ1-5 and V is TRBV19, with D possibly TRBD1 on 6 matching bases. This receptor was obtained from a person aged 25-79 years with non-small cell lung cancer. Sequencing used tumor tissue, obtained at baseline. CDR3 DNA: TGTGCCAGTAGAGCGAATCAGGGGTCCGGGCAGCCCCAGCATTTT. Translating it yields CASRANQGSGQPQHF.